Listed here is a single T cell receptor (beta chain). It lacks a known antigen. Base-call qualities are not available, and no considerably larger clone is one nucleotide away. TCRbeta CDR3 sequencing was performed on sorted unstimulated T cells and on proliferating T cells recovered from mixed lymphocyte reactions. Fresh whole blood from 9 to 11 HLA-typed healthy donors was used to isolate PBMCs. To map where alloreactive clones came from, CD4+ non-regulatory T cells in the unstimulated state were FACS-sorted. This entry belongs to a study of siplizumab effects on memory and regulatory T cells (dated by TCRdb to about 2019). Broadly, across the study: The effect of the anti-CD2 antibody siplizumab on alloreactive T-cell subsets was examined in allogeneic mixed lymphocyte reactions constructed from human PBMCs.

From the germline V gene, CDR1 is SGHRS and CDR2 is YFSETQ. For this chain, trimming is 4 bases at the V end and 5 bases at the J end, and the number of junction bases without a gene match is 10. Counted from cysteine to phenylalanine, this CDR3 has 17 amino acids. Of all the DNA, just the CDR3 is kept, 51 bases in frame from base 1. The full study reports these points: About 75-97% of proliferating CD4+ or CD8+ clones could not be given a naive or memory phenotype. Sequences below about 10^-5 frequency were poorly captured, so only a minor fraction of alloreactive clones could be mapped to unstimulated subsets. Whether proliferating Tregs from siplizumab cultures actually had suppressive function was not functionally confirmed. Siplizumab significantly lowered the cumulative frequency of alloreactive sequences that could be traced to unstimulated CD4+ memory T cells. Greater diversity appeared to be present in unstimulated naive T cells than in memory T cells, and a substantial contribution to the alloresponse seemed to be made by naive cells. Among mappable alloreactive CD4+ clones, the Treg-derived fraction averaged approximately 63% with siplizumab versus roughly 30% in control reactions.

Libraries were built with the immunoSEQ multiplex PCR assay. The deep sequencing platform assayed around 94,000 TCR templates per sample. Genomic DNA extracted from sorted T cells was used for TCRbeta CDR3 sequencing. Under the source paper's analysis protocol: The R programming language was used for clonal analysis of the TCRbeta CDR3 data. Alloreactive CD4+ and CD8+ clones were defined by comparing unstimulated samples with post-reaction CFSE-low samples. Regulatory or non-regulatory origin was assigned to alloreactive CD4+ clones by matching of sequences to sorted unstimulated Treg and non-Treg repertoires. TCRdb re-hosts the immuneACCESS table, in-frame sequences only. Its copies lack some clones; in the studies checked, an unresolved V gene accounts for under half of them, and the cause for the rest is not known. The V and J calls and clone size were taken over from that table, and D and trimming were inferred from the DNA. Present in this sample are 100,000 or so clones, 92% of which were seen just once. The leading ten clones occupy about 12% of the sample.

Recombination connected TRBV5-1 to TRBJ2-3; 13 central nucleotides agree with TRBD2. The receptor comes from a human donor in good health. The material sequenced was non-Treg CD4+ T cells sorted from blood. What the cell subset or site label conveys for this sample: FACS-sorted unstimulated CD4+ non-regulatory T cells. The CDR3 region: CASSLLAGGTQEDTQYF. The DNA is TGCGCCAGCAGCCTACTAGCGGGAGGGACCCAGGAAGATACGCAGTATTTT. With the portions outside the CDR3 filled from the reference TRBV5-1 and TRBJ2-3 genes, the complete variable region becomes KAGVTQTPRYLIKTRGQQVTLSCSPISGHRSVSWYQQTPGQGLQFLFEYFSETQRNKGNFPGRFSGRQFSNSRSEMNVSTLELGDSALYLCASSLLAGGTQEDTQYFGPGTRLTVL.